This TCR beta chain is drawn from a study of brain T cells in children with intractable seizures. Time point defined: blood from clinic visit 5 months post-surgery; TSC patient then seizure free. Trimming removed 5 bases at V and 4 bases at J, with 15 bases between. The CDR3 sequence is 15 residues long. The V gene's germline CDR1 is LNHDA and CDR2 SQIVND (reference sequence). The table came from immunoSEQ multiplex PCR; TCRdb's copy has only in-frame clones and leaves some out. The profile shows approximately 330,000 clones, approximately 93% of them singletons. Sample: peripheral blood, taken more than 4 months after surgery. The rearrangement joins TRBV19 to TRBJ2-1; D unclear. This sequence was found in a boy under three years old with tuberous sclerosis and intractable seizures. The CDR3 protein is CASSSLTTKYNEQFF. CDR3 coding DNA: TGTGCCAGTAGTTCACTAACAACTAAATACAATGAGCAGTTCTTC.